This T cell receptor (beta chain) was sequenced during a study of cytomegalovirus exposure and HLA in healthy donors. V lost 2 bases, J lost 6 bases, and 7 bases lay in between. The CDR3 is 12 residues long. Germline V lookup: CDR1 MDHEN, CDR2 SYDVKM. Repertoires were generated with immunoSEQ multiplex PCR, while TCRdb's copy carries only in-frame clones and drops some. The sample has about 56,000 clones; approximately 94% are singletons. This sequence originates from a man between 18 and 35 years old in good health and CMV-seronegative. This chain links TRBV28 with TRBJ1-2; D uncertain. What was sequenced was PBMCs. In nucleotides, the CDR3 is TGTGCCAGCAGTTTAAGATCTAATGGCTACACCTTC. It yields the protein CASSLRSNGYTF.